The T cell receptor beta chain described here comes from a study of graft-versus-host responses after intestinal transplantation. On the study more broadly: Recipients had multivisceral, liver-intestinal, or isolated intestinal transplants.

Study-wide points: Some GvH clones were seen earlier in gut or blood, suggesting intestinal origin.

The protocol was immunoSEQ multiplex PCR, while the TCRdb copy is restricted to in-frame clones and leaves out a portion. The sample shows around 67,000 clones, about 87% of them seen only once. On this clone itself: Its specificity is not known.

The CDR3 spans 14 residues. Germline V gene lookup returns CDR1 SQVTM and CDR2 ANQGSEA. Trimming left V 4 bases short and J 4 bases short, with 11 bases between. The sample consisted of unstimulated CD4+ T cells sorted from spleen or lymph node cells, taken before transplant. The chain is built from TRBV29-1 and TRBJ2-6; D is uncertain. This clonotype was obtained from a human donor who was the organ donor for an intestinal transplant. In nucleotides, the CDR3 is TGCAGCGTTGCTGACATTCCCGGGGCCAACGTCCTGACTTTC. This translates into CSVADIPGANVLTF.